This T cell receptor beta chain appears in the sequencing data of a study of T cell responses to AZD1222 COVID-19 vaccine. TCRdb's table, derived via immunoSEQ multiplex PCR, lists solely in-frame clones and lacks some. The repertoire consists of 150,000 to 180,000 clones, with about nine tenths occurring once and the leading ten covering approximately 17%. The CDR3 is made up of 14 amino acids. Looked up from germline, CDR1 is SEHNR and CDR2 is FQNEAQ (reference sequence). The V gene lost 0 bases and the J gene lost 4 bases, with 9 bases spanning the gap. This material consisted of peripheral blood, taken on day 0 of AZD1222 vaccination. This chain joins TRBV7-9 and TRBJ1-2; D possibly corresponds to TRBD1 (5 bases). The source is an adult in good health. The CDR3 DNA reads as TGTGCCAGCAGCTTAGCAGGGGATAGCTATGGCTACACCTTC. It is translated as CASSLAGDSYGYTF. Drawing the rest from reference TRBV7-9 and TRBJ1-2, the complete variable domain is DTGVSQNPRHKITKRGQNVTFRCDPISEHNRLYWYRQTLGQGPEFLTYFQNEAQLEKSRLLSDRFSAERPKGSFSTLEIQRTEQGDSAMYLCASSLAGDSYGYTFGSGTRLTVV.